The text below deals with one TCR beta chain. Assay version v3.0 of immunoSEQ was used, and it was run at survey level. The protocol was immunoSEQ multiplex PCR, while the TCRdb copy is restricted to in-frame clones and leaves out a portion. The sample has some 14,000 clones; more than 60% are singletons. This sample is part of a study of long-term antiretroviral therapy in people with HIV. V gave up 2 bases and J gave up 6 bases, with 19 bases separating them. This CDR3 spans 17 amino acids. Germline lookup yields CDR1 MNHEY and CDR2 SMNVEV (reference sequence). The chain combines TRBV27 with TRBJ1-4; TRBD1 is a possible D gene (5 bases). The sample here was unsorted PBMCs, taken 1.3 years before starting antiretroviral therapy. The TCR originated in a man aged 35-49 years with HIV. The CDR3: CASSLKSWGEADEKLFF. DNA of the CDR3: TGTGCCAGCAGTTTAAAGTCTTGGGGGGAGGCTGATGAAAAACTGTTTTTT.